The entry that follows covers one TCR beta chain sequence. The antigen remains undetermined. The assay was immunoSEQ multiplex PCR, and TCRdb's table has in-frame clones only and misses some. The profile covers about 82,000 clones, with roughly 90% appearing a single time and around 4.9% taken by the ten largest. With 4 bases removed from V and 4 bases from J, the gap between germline ends came to 13 bases. Germline V gene lookup returns CDR1 SNHLY and CDR2 FYNNEI. The CDR3 has 14 residues. The data were taken from a study of T cell responses to AZD1222 COVID-19 vaccine. Overall study findings and caveats: Spike-spanning, vaccine-associated CD4 TCRs were dominant at 160-218 and 743-854.

The receptor comes from an adult in good health. The sample consisted of peripheral blood, taken on day 0 of AZD1222 vaccination. The chain links TRBV2 to TRBJ1-2; no clear D gene. The CDR3 loop is CASSVEGIGYGYTF. CDR3 DNA sequence: TGTGCCAGCAGTGTGGAAGGGATTGGCTATGGCTACACCTTC.